The 29 T cell receptor beta chains given below trace back to one sample, sequenced in a study of response to subunit inactivated influenza vaccine. One entry per CDR3 protein, called by TCRdb with MiXCR from the RT-PCR reads. The data show some 570,000 distinct CDR3 sequences, approximately 11% seen once. These same records also appear under a second study, on T cells expressing NK-cell markers. From that report: 5'RACE template switching built TCR beta cDNA with unique molecular identifiers.

This material consisted of PBMCs from blood, taken on the day of vaccination. These receptors all stem from a man aged 50 to 59 who received an inactivated influenza vaccine.

This clonotype was found a few times. V usage is TRBV7-9 and J usage is TRBJ2-7, with a weak D call TRBD2 (6 bases). This CDR3 has 14 amino acids. Trimming stripped 5 bases from V and 12 bases from J, with 23 bases between. Germline assignment: CDR1 SEHNR and CDR2 FQNEAQ (reference sequence). This CDR3 is CASSPLMGTHRGYF. The CDR3 coding sequence is TGTGCCAGCAGCCCCCTCATGGGGACTCATCGCGGGTACTTC.

This rearrangement joins TRBV3-1 to TRBJ2-1; D is unclear. This CDR3 is built from 16 residues. The germline V gene encodes CDR1 LGHDT and CDR2 YNNKEL (reference sequence). V was shortened by 1 base and J by 3 bases, with 13 bases between the two germline ends. The CDR3 loop is CASSQGSGVVYNEQFF. The CDR3 DNA follows: TGTGCCAGCAGCCAAGGGAGTGGGGTGGTCTACAATGAGCAGTTCTTC.

In its sample, this clonotype was seen many times. The rearrangement links TRBV6-2 or TRBV6-3 to TRBJ2-7; 10 positions match TRBD2. Germline V gives CDR1 MNHEY, CDR2 SVGEGT. Trimming cost V 7 bases and J 0 bases; bases outside gene matches: 6. The CDR3 length is 15 residues. The CDR3, as DNA: TGTGCCAGCAACCCTTCTAGCGGGGGCTCCTACGAGCAGTACTTC. Residues: CASNPSSGGSYEQYF.

This clonotype was recorded a few times. The chain couples TRBV4-3 to TRBJ2-3; 8 bases match TRBD2. The germline V gene has CDR1 LGHNA and CDR2 YSLEER. The J segment lost 6 bases and the V segment lost 0 bases, leaving 8 bases of the junction unmatched. The CDR3 runs 16 residues. CDR3 DNA: TGCGCCAGCAGCCAAGACGGGAGGGCCAGCGGGGATACGCAGTATTTT. Translating it yields CASSQDGRASGDTQYF.

DNA for the CDR3: TGTGCCAGCAGTTTAGCTCCAGGCCCGGGGTCCTACAATGAGCAGTTCTTC. It yields the protein CASSLAPGPGSYNEQFF. The gene calls are TRBV12-3 or TRBV12-4 and TRBJ2-1, with D possibly TRBD2 on 5 matching bases. The CDR3 totals 17 residues. The V end was cut by 0 bases, the J end by 1 base, with 13 bases between.

The chain combines TRBV15 with TRBJ2-7; the D gene is possibly TRBD1 (5 bases). The CDR3 extends over 13 amino acids. CDR1 is LNHNV and CDR2 is YYDKDF in the germline V gene (reference sequence). The V gene lost 4 bases and the J gene lost 3 bases, with 10 bases spanning the gap. Here the CDR3 DNA reads TGTGCCACCAGCACAGGGCCTGGCTACGAGCAGTACTTC. Its translation: CATSTGPGYEQYF.

This clonotype was detected only a few times. The V gene is TRBV7-9, the J gene TRBJ2-5, with TRBD2 matching 15 bases. The CDR3 is made up of 13 amino acids. Germline V gives CDR1 SEHNR, CDR2 FQNEAQ (reference sequence). V trimming: 5 bases; J trimming: 13 bases; junction bases outside the gene matches: 5. The DNA of the CDR3 is TGTGCCAGCAGCCTGGGGACTAGCGGGGGGCCGTACTTC. It encodes CASSLGTSGGPYF. Full variable domain (outside the CDR3, taken from reference TRBV7-9 and TRBJ2-5): DTGVSQNPRHKITKRGQNVTFRCDPISEHNRLYWYRQTLGQGPEFLTYFQNEAQLEKSRLLSDRFSAERPKGSFSTLEIQRTEQGDSAMYLCASSLGTSGGPYFGPGTRLLVL.

This clonotype has more than one count but fewer than ten. This chain uses TRBV6-2 or TRBV6-3 with TRBJ2-3, with a possible D match to TRBD2 (6 bases). Germline loops: CDR1 MNHEY, CDR2 SVGEGT. The CDR3 is 16 amino acids. V lost 4 bases and J 0 bases, leaving 14 bases between the germline ends. The CDR3 region has the DNA TGTGCCAGCAGTTCCCCGGGGGTCGCGAGCACAGATACGCAGTATTTT. Its translation: CASSSPGVASTDTQYF.

This clonotype was picked up many times. The gene calls are TRBV19 and TRBJ2-2, with D possibly TRBD1 on 6 matching bases. Looked up from germline, CDR1 is LNHDA and CDR2 is SQIVND (reference sequence). V lost 3 bases and J lost 6, with 14 bases in between. The CDR3 covers 15 residues. In DNA, the CDR3 is TGTGCCAGTAGTATGGGGACCCAGGGGTCCGGGGAGCTGTTTTTT. Encoded protein: CASSMGTQGSGELFF.

This clonotype was picked up a small number of times. This rearrangement joins TRBV10-3 to TRBJ2-7; D is possibly TRBD1 (5 bases). The CDR3 runs to 14 residues. The V gene lost 10 bases and the J gene lost 2 bases, with 18 bases spanning the gap. CDR1 is ENHRY and CDR2 is SYGVKD in the germline V gene. CDR3 sequence (DNA): TGTGCCACCCGAATGCAGGGCCAGGCCTACGAGCAGTACTTC. It is translated as CATRMQGQAYEQYF.

DNA for the CDR3: TGTGCCAGCAGAAGACTGGTGATCGAAGAGACCCAGTACTTC. Its protein is CASRRLVIEETQYF. The rearrangement uses TRBV6-1 and TRBJ2-5; D uncertain. Germline CDR1 MNHNS, CDR2 SASEGT. The CDR3 spans 14 residues. Trimming left V 6 bases short and J 3 bases short, with 14 bases between.

The genes are TRBV20-1 and TRBJ2-3; the match to TRBD2 covers 7 bases. The CDR3 consists of 13 residues. V lost 0 bases, J lost 7 bases, and 4 bases stayed unmatched. Germline V gene lookup returns CDR1 DFQATT and CDR2 SNEGSKA (reference sequence). CDR3 in DNA: TGCAGTGCTAGAGATGGGCGGGGGTATACGCAGTATTTT. This translates into CSARDGRGYTQYF.

This clonotype was seen a handful of times. This chain joins TRBV6-5 and TRBJ1-1; the D is unclear. CDR1 is MNHEY and CDR2 is SVGAGI in the germline V gene. This CDR3 comprises 14 residues. Trimming stripped 0 bases from V and 3 bases from J, with 8 bases between. The CDR3 is CASSYSRADTEAFF. In DNA form, the CDR3 reads TGTGCCAGCAGTTACTCGAGGGCGGACACTGAAGCTTTCTTT.

This clonotype was observed many times. This chain links TRBV6-2 or TRBV6-3 with TRBJ2-1; 9 nucleotides agree with TRBD2. The CDR3 runs to 14 residues. Looked up from germline, CDR1 is MNHEY and CDR2 is SVGEGT. V trimming: 5 bases; J trimming: 7 bases; junction bases outside the gene matches: 6. The CDR3 loop is CASSTSGGLNEQFF. CDR3 coding DNA: TGTGCCAGCAGTACAAGCGGGGGGTTAAATGAGCAGTTCTTC.

This chain joins TRBV5-1 and TRBJ2-1, with D perhaps assigned TRBD1 or TRBD2 (7 bases each). Germline CDR1 SGHRS, CDR2 YFSETQ. Trimming left V 3 bases short and J 8 bases short, with 21 bases between. The CDR3 length is 16 residues. The CDR3 sequence: CASSSSGGGAPYEQFF. Written as DNA, the CDR3 is TGCGCCAGCAGCTCATCAGGGGGGGGGGCACCCTATGAGCAGTTCTTC.

This clonotype was detected only a few times. The rearrangement uses TRBV5-1 and TRBJ2-1; D is unresolved. CDR3 length: 14 amino acids. Germline V gene data show CDR1 as SGHRS and CDR2 as YFSETQ. V gave up 0 bases and J gave up 6 bases, with 10 bases separating them. The chain's CDR3 is CASSLGQNLNEQFF. The CDR3 bases are TGCGCCAGCAGCTTGGGCCAGAACCTCAATGAGCAGTTCTTC.

The V and J genes are TRBV28 and TRBJ2-7; tentative D call: TRBD1 (6 bases). The CDR3 totals 14 residues. Trimming stripped 6 bases from V and 1 base from J, with 13 bases between. Germline CDR1 and CDR2: MDHEN and SYDVKM. In nucleotides, the CDR3 is TGTGCCAGCAGCAGGCAGGGGCATTCCTACGAGCAGTACTTC. It encodes CASSRQGHSYEQYF.

In this sample, this clonotype turned up a few times. The J gene is TRBJ2-2, the V gene TRBV20-1, with D possibly being TRBD1 (6 bases). Germline values: CDR1 DFQATT, CDR2 SNEGSKA (reference sequence). V lost 6 bases and J lost 4, with 15 bases in between. CDR3 length equals 14 residues. CDR3 sequence (DNA): TGCAGTGCCAAAAAAACAGGGAGCACCGGGGAGCTGTTTTTT. This encodes CSAKKTGSTGELFF.

The chain joins TRBV5-1 to TRBJ2-5, with unresolved D. The CDR3 totals 15 residues. Looked up from germline, CDR1 is SGHRS and CDR2 is YFSETQ. V was clipped by 0 bases and J by 0 bases, with 9 bases between them. Here the CDR3 reads CASSLGFGYQETQYF. The CDR3 DNA is TGCGCCAGCAGCTTGGGGTTTGGGTACCAAGAGACCCAGTACTTC.

Only a few counts were recorded for this clonotype. J is TRBJ2-2 and V is TRBV7-2, with 7 bases lining up with TRBD2. With V trimmed by 2 bases and J by 4 bases, 4 bases remained unmatched. Germline loops: CDR1 SGHTA, CDR2 FQGNSA. The CDR3 covers 15 residues. Here the CDR3 reads CASSLSSGITGELFF. CDR3 nucleotides: TGTGCCAGCAGCTTAAGCAGCGGGATCACCGGGGAGCTGTTTTTT.

The rearrangement links TRBV5-1 to TRBJ2-5; D might be TRBD2 (6 bases). Germline V gene data show CDR1 as SGHRS and CDR2 as YFSETQ. Trimming stripped 4 bases from V and 2 bases from J, with 15 bases between. The CDR3 is 15 residues long. This chain's CDR3 is CASSAAGGVQETQYF. CDR3 DNA: TGCGCCAGCAGCGCGGCAGGAGGGGTTCAAGAGACCCAGTACTTC.

This clonotype was seen more than once but under ten times. The chain is built from TRBV7-2 and TRBJ2-7, with 10 nucleotides matching TRBD2. From germline, CDR1 is SGHTA and CDR2 FQGNSA. J gave up 1 base and V 6 bases, and 6 bases lay outside the gene matches. The CDR3 spans 15 residues. CDR3 sequence: CASSRTSGTSYEQYF. CDR3 in DNA: TGTGCCAGCAGTCGGACTAGCGGTACTTCCTACGAGCAGTACTTC.

The chain combines TRBV5-1 with TRBJ2-1; maybe TRBD2 (5 bases). The CDR3 covers 13 residues. Germline CDR1 reads SGHRS; CDR2 reads YFSETQ. The V end lost 4 bases, the J end lost 10 bases, and 15 bases lay between the germline ends. CDR3 amino acids: CASSPSRGVEQFF. The CDR3 nucleotides read TGCGCCAGCAGCCCCTCCCGGGGAGTGGAGCAGTTCTTC. Combining the CDR3 with reference TRBV5-1 and TRBJ2-1 gives the whole variable domain KAGVTQTPRYLIKTRGQQVTLSCSPISGHRSVSWYQQTPGQGLQFLFEYFSETQRNKGNFPGRFSGRQFSNSRSEMNVSTLELGDSALYLCASSPSRGVEQFFGPGTRLTVL.

This chain joins TRBV6-1 and TRBJ2-3; 8 nucleotides line up with TRBD2. Germline lookup yields CDR1 MNHNS and CDR2 SASEGT. V was pared by 5 bases and J by 3 bases, with 4 bases of the junction left unmatched. The CDR3 consists of 14 residues. The CDR3 nucleotides read TGTGCCAGCAGTAAGGGACTAGGGACAGATACGCAGTATTTT. The encoded protein is CASSKGLGTDTQYF.

V gene TRBV19 combines with J gene TRBJ1-1; D is uncertain. The CDR3 length is 13 residues. Germline V gives CDR1 LNHDA, CDR2 SQIVND (reference sequence). V lost 3 bases to trimming and J lost 0 bases, with 5 bases between them. CDR3 DNA sequence: TGTGCCAGTAGTATCCGCCTGAACACTGAAGCTTTCTTT. It translates to CASSIRLNTEAFF.

With respect to this clonotype: At one boundary the junction diverges from the germline segment, which might be a read error. The gene calls are TRBV5-6 and TRBJ2-5; no clear D gene. Germline V gene data show CDR1 as SGHDT and CDR2 as YYEEEE. The CDR3 spans 13 residues. The CDR3 here is CASTLTSTETQYF. The CDR3 DNA follows: TGTGCCAGCACCTTGACTTCTACGGAGACCCAGTACTTC.

A few counts support this clonotype. This chain connects TRBV4-3 to TRBJ1-2; the D is unclear. CDR3 length equals 15 residues. Germline CDR1 LGHNA, CDR2 YSLEER. Trimming pared 0 bases from V and 5 bases from J, leaving 13 bases between. CDR3 sequence reads: CASSQEVAAPYGYTF. In nucleotides, the CDR3 is TGCGCCAGCAGCCAAGAGGTGGCAGCCCCTTATGGCTACACCTTC.

The V gene is TRBV11-2, the J gene TRBJ2-7; D perhaps matches TRBD1 (5 bases). The germline V and J ends were trimmed by 2 bases and 0 bases, with 11 bases remaining between them. Germline lookup yields CDR1 SGHAT and CDR2 FQNNGV. The CDR3 runs to 15 residues. CDR3 sequence: CASSLRGRDSYEQYF. CDR3 DNA: TGTGCCAGCAGCTTAAGGGGCAGGGACTCCTACGAGCAGTACTTC. Together with reference TRBV11-2 and TRBJ2-7, the CDR3 gives the full variable domain: EAGVAQSPRYKIIEKRQSVAFWCNPISGHATLYWYQQILGQGPKLLIQFQNNGVVDDSQLPKDRFSAERLKGVDSTLKIQPAKLEDSAVYLCASSLRGRDSYEQYFGPGTRLTVT.

This clonotype was found many times. The V and J genes are TRBV6-5 and TRBJ1-5; D is possibly TRBD1 (5 bases). The germline V gene has CDR1 MNHEY and CDR2 SVGAGI. The CDR3 loop spans 14 amino acids. The V end lost 4 bases, the J end lost 2 bases, and 9 bases lay between the germline ends. The CDR3 is CASSSTVRNQPQHF. CDR3 DNA: TGTGCCAGCAGTTCGACAGTTCGCAATCAGCCCCAGCATTTT.